A selection of T cell receptor beta chains follows, all from one sample in a study of regulatory T cells in long-lasting Graves disease. TCRdb reanalysed the multiplex PCR reads using MiXCR and keeps one entry per CDR3 protein. The sample yields around 450,000 distinct CDR3 sequences, roughly 15% seen once. The same data also contributed to another study, on T cells in Graves' hyperthyroidism and ophthalmopathy.

The sample in question was peripheral blood mononuclear cells (PBMCs), obtained at new diagnosis, from a patient treated with antithyroid drugs. The receptors stem from a woman aged 40 to 50 with Graves disease. The CDR3 runs from the conserved cysteine through the conserved F or W. A D gene is named only where the DNA matches it firmly. Not all rows give a size; the values are once, few, many and, for expanded clones, a class.

v_call,d_call,j_call,clone_size,cdr3_nt,cdr3_aa
TRBV7-6,-,TRBJ2-7,-,TGTGCCAGCAGCTCATTAGCGGGACAGACCTACGAGCAGTACTTC,CASSSLAGQTYEQYF
TRBV2,-,TRBJ2-2,many,TGTGCCAGCTCACAGACAGGACAAGGGGAGCTGTTTTTT,CASSQTGQGELFF
TRBV20-1,TRBD1,TRBJ1-2,many,TGCAGTGCTAGAGTACAGGGGGTCGAAGGCTACACCTTC,CSARVQGVEGYTF
TRBV9,-,TRBJ2-2,many,TGTGCCAGCAGCAGGACCGGGACCCGAGGCGCCGGGGAGCTGTTTTTT,CASSRTGTRGAGELFF
TRBV5-5,-,TRBJ1-3,-,TGTGCCAGCAGCTTGGACCTTCCGACTAGTAACACCATATATTTT,CASSLDLPTSNTIYF
TRBV7-8,-,TRBJ2-1,-,TGTGCCGGCAGCTTATTGATCCGGCGGGCGGGAAAAAACGATGAGCAGTTCTTC,CAGSLLIRRAGKNDEQFF
TRBV19,-,TRBJ2-5,-,TGTGCCAGTAGTATACCCCCAGAGACCCAGTACTTC,CASSIPPETQYF
TRBV11-2,TRBD1,TRBJ2-7,many,TGTGCCAGCAGCCAGACCGGGACAGCCTTGGCCTACGGGCAGTACTTC,CASSQTGTALAYGQYF
TRBV6-5,TRBD1,TRBJ1-2,-,TGTGCCAGCAGTTCGCACCCCGTTCGGACAGGGACTGATGGCTACACCTTC,CASSSHPVRTGTDGYTF
TRBV2,TRBD2,TRBJ2-1,many,TGTGCCAGCAGTTCCTGGACTAGCGGGGACGAGCAGTTCTTC,CASSSWTSGDEQFF
TRBV12-3/TRBV12-4,-,TRBJ1-3,many,TGTGCCAGCAGTTTCGGCAGCTCTGGAAACACCATATATTTT,CASSFGSSGNTIYF
TRBV7-8,TRBD1,TRBJ1-1,many,TGTGCCAGCAGCACCCGACAGGGGAACACTGAAGCTTTCTTT,CASSTRQGNTEAFF
TRBV30,-,TRBJ2-1,many,TGTGCCTGGAGTGTACCAGGGCTCCTCTACAATGAGCAGTTCTTC,CAWSVPGLLYNEQFF
TRBV6-1,-,TRBJ2-1,-,TGTGCCAGCAGTGAAGTGTCCGGGGCCGAGCAGTTCTTC,CASSEVSGAEQFF
TRBV28,-,TRBJ2-1,many,TGTGCCAGCAGTTTACGGCAGGGCCATGAGCAGTTCTTC,CASSLRQGHEQFF
TRBV12-3/TRBV12-4,TRBD1,TRBJ1-5,-,TGTGCCAGCAGCTCGGGACAGAACTCTCGGCCCCAGCATTTT,CASSSGQNSRPQHF
TRBV28,-,TRBJ1-1,many,TGTGCCAGCGATACAGGAGGGAACACTGAAGCTTTCTTT,CASDTGGNTEAFF
TRBV11-2,TRBD2,TRBJ2-5,many,TGTGCCAGCAGCCGGCGGACTAGCGGGAGTGCAGAGACCCAGTACTTC,CASSRRTSGSAETQYF
TRBV27,-,TRBJ2-1,-,TGTGCCAGCAGTTTTATGCCGGGACCCTCGATGGAGAATGAGCAGTTCTTC,CASSFMPGPSMENEQFF
TRBV4-1,TRBD1,TRBJ2-5,-,TGCGCCAGCACCGCTTTGGCAGGGGGCGCGTCTGAAGAGACCCAGTACTTC,CASTALAGGASEETQYF
TRBV6-1,TRBD1,TRBJ1-1,many,TGTGCCAGCAGTGCGATACAGGGGGCAGGAACTTTCTTT,CASSAIQGAGTFF
TRBV5-1,-,TRBJ2-7,few,TGCGCCAGCAGCTTGGCCTGGCAGGGGTACGAGCAGTACTTC,CASSLAWQGYEQYF
TRBV6-5,TRBD1,TRBJ1-2,-,TGTGCCAGCAGTTACTCCGGGACAGGGGGAAACTATGGCTACACCTTC,CASSYSGTGGNYGYTF
TRBV28,-,TRBJ1-4,many,TGTGCCAGCAGTAACAGGGCCACTAATGAAAAACTGTTTTTT,CASSNRATNEKLFF
TRBV12-3/TRBV12-4,-,TRBJ1-5,few,TGTGCCAGCAGTTTAAACGGGTGGGATAGCAATCAGCCCCAGCATTTT,CASSLNGWDSNQPQHF
TRBV12-3/TRBV12-4,TRBD2,TRBJ2-3,many,TGTGCCAGCAGGTCTAGCGGGAGATATACGCAGTATTTT,CASRSSGRYTQYF
TRBV10-3,TRBD1,TRBJ2-2,-,TGTGCCATCAGACCGGACAGGGCAGGGACCGGGGAGCTGTTTTTT,CAIRPDRAGTGELFF
TRBV2,-,TRBJ1-5,many,TGTGCCAGCAGTTTGTCGGATCAGCCCCAGCATTTT,CASSLSDQPQHF
TRBV15,TRBD2,TRBJ2-5,many,TGTGCCACCAGCCTTTCCATCGGACTAGCGGGACGGGAGACCCAGTACTTC,CATSLSIGLAGRETQYF
TRBV20-1,TRBD2,TRBJ2-7,-,TGCAGTGCCACACCTGGGGGGGGGGGAGTCTACGAGCAGTACTTC,CSATPGGGGVYEQYF
TRBV9,-,TRBJ1-6,-,TGTGCCAGCAGCGGAAGAGAAACCGCGTCTCAAAAGCGGAATTTT,CASSGRETASQKRNF
TRBV9,-,TRBJ2-1,many,TGTGCCAGCAGCGTAGATCCGGGCCAGTGGAATGAGCAGTTCTTC,CASSVDPGQWNEQFF
TRBV27,TRBD2,TRBJ2-3,many,TGTGCCAGCAGAACTAGCGGGAGGGGCGCAGATACGCAGTATTTT,CASRTSGRGADTQYF
TRBV11-3,-,TRBJ2-7,-,TGTGCCAGCAGCCCCTCGTGGGGACGAGCCTACGAGCACTACTTC,CASSPSWGRAYEHYF
TRBV12-3/TRBV12-4,-,TRBJ1-1,many,TGTGCCAGCAGTTTTAAACAGTGGAACACTGAAGCTTTCTTT,CASSFKQWNTEAFF
TRBV3-1,TRBD2,TRBJ2-3,many,TGTGCCAGCACTTCAACCAGCGGGAGACGAGATACGCAGTATTTT,CASTSTSGRRDTQYF
TRBV6-1,TRBD2,TRBJ2-7,many,TGTGCCAGCAGCCGACTAGCGCCGGACGGGGTGTACGAGCAGTACTTC,CASSRLAPDGVYEQYF
TRBV18,TRBD1,TRBJ2-2,many,TGTGCCAGCTCACCACGTTCCGGGACAGCGAACACCGGGGAGCTGTTTTTT,CASSPRSGTANTGELFF
TRBV4-2,-,TRBJ2-1,-,TGTGCCAGCAGCCAAGATCATGGACAGAGGTACAATGAGCAGTTCTTC,CASSQDHGQRYNEQFF